The sequence of this TCR beta chain was determined in a study of PD-L1 blockade in urothelial cancer. Turning to the study itself: T cells numbered a median of around 150,000 in the blood samples.

Whole-study findings and limits: At 3 weeks on treatment, tumor-associated clones expanded more with durable benefit.

Deletions cut 3 bases from V and 1 base from J, with 13 bases between. CDR3 length: 16 amino acids. Germline-derived CDR1 and CDR2 are LNHDA and SQIVND (reference sequence). The assay was immunoSEQ multiplex PCR, and TCRdb's table has in-frame clones only and misses some. The sample has roughly 67,000 clones; approximately 86% are singletons. On this clone itself: Its antigen is still unknown.

As to time point: pretreatment peripheral blood. The origin of this receptor is a man in his fifties or sixties with urothelial cancer. The sample in question was PBMCs, obtained around atezolizumab (anti-PD-L1) treatment. The chain carries TRBV19 and TRBJ1-5; no firm D call. CDR3 protein: CASSISQAVSNQPQHF. The CDR3 DNA is TGTGCCAGTAGTATTTCGCAGGCAGTAAGCAATCAGCCCCAGCATTTT. The whole variable domain, filled in from reference TRBV19 and TRBJ1-5, reads DGGITQSPKYLFRKEGQNVTLSCEQNLNHDAMYWYRQDPGQGLRLIYYSQIVNDFQKGDIAEGYSVSREKKESFPLTVTSAQKNPTAFYLCASSISQAVSNQPQHFGDGTRLSIL.